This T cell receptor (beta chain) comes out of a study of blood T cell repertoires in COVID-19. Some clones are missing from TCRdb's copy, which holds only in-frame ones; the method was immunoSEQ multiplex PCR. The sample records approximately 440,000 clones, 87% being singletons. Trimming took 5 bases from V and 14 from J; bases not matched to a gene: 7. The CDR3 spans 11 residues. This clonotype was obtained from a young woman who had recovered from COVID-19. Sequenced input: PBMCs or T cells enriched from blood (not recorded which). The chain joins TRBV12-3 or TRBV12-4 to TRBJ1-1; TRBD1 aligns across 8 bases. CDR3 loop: CASSLRQGFFF. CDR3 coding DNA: TGTGCCAGCAGTCTCCGACAGGGGTTCTTCTTT.